This T cell receptor beta chain was captured by sequencing in a study of identical twins. CDR3 size: 14 residues. V lost 2 bases, J lost 3 bases, and 1 base stayed unmatched. The germline V gene encodes CDR1 DFQATT and CDR2 SNEGSKA (reference sequence). From the 5' RACE reads, TCRdb called clonotypes with MiXCR, one entry per CDR3 protein. The sample has about 720,000 distinct CDR3 sequences, roughly 18% seen once. A single count supports this clonotype. This same sample was also part of a study on T cells expressing NK-cell markers. That source reports: Obtained from sorted CD3+CD56+NKG2C+, CD3+CD56+NKG2C- and CD3+CD56-NKG2C+ T cells were the TCR beta repertoires. Seropositivity for HCMV was found in seven of the eight sequenced donors, with one seronegative. The share of CD8+ T cells held by dominant NKG2C+ clonotypes was about 1.0-7.5% in roughly 6 donors.

This TCR came from a woman younger than 30 in good health. The J gene is TRBJ2-1, the V gene TRBV20-1, with TRBD1 matching 10 bases. Material: PBMCs. CDR3 in amino acids: CSARRTGGYNEQFF. DNA of the CDR3: TGCAGTGCTAGAAGGACAGGGGGCTACAATGAGCAGTTCTTC.